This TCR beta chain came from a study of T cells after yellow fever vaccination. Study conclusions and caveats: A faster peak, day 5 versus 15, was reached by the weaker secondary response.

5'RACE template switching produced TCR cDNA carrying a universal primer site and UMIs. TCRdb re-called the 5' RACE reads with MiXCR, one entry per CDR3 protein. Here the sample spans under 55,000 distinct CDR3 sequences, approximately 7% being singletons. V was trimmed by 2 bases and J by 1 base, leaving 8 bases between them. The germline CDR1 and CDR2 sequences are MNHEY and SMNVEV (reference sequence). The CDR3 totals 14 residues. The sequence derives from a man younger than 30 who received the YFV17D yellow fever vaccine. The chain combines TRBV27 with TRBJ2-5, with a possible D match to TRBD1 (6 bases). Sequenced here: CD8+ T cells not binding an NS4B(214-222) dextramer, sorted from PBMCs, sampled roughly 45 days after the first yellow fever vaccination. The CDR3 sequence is CASSLGQSQETQYF. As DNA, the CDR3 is TGTGCCAGCAGTTTAGGACAGAGCCAAGAGACCCAGTACTTC.